The clone carrying this T cell receptor (beta chain) was detected only a few times. Its antigen is unknown. The data are from a study of cytomegalovirus exposure and HLA in healthy donors. Across the study: Researchers found that roughly 81% of just under 400 genotyped donors fell within the Caucasian-associated ancestry cluster.

Primers included in the PCR were 60 Vbeta and 13 Jbeta primers. The protocol was immunoSEQ multiplex PCR, while the TCRdb copy is restricted to in-frame clones and leaves out a portion. The profile shows about 160,000 clones, around four fifths of them singletons. Whole-study findings and limits: Later on, a genetic analysis was performed. It linked a missense variant in DCLRE1C with V- and J-gene trimming of TCR beta. Earlier analysis yielded a pattern in which most TCR beta V segments were productive about 90% or about 30% of the time.

V was shortened by 1 base and J by 7 bases, with 14 bases between the two germline ends. Germline V gene lookup returns CDR1 SGHNT and CDR2 YENEEA. CDR3 size: 15 residues. The clonotype comes from a man younger than 30 in good health and CMV-seropositive. V usage is TRBV11-3 and J usage is TRBJ2-1; possibly TRBD1 for D (6 bases). The sequenced sample was PBMCs. This CDR3 is CASSLGWGPENEQFF. DNA of the CDR3: TGTGCCAGCAGCTTAGGTTGGGGGCCCGAGAATGAGCAGTTCTTC.